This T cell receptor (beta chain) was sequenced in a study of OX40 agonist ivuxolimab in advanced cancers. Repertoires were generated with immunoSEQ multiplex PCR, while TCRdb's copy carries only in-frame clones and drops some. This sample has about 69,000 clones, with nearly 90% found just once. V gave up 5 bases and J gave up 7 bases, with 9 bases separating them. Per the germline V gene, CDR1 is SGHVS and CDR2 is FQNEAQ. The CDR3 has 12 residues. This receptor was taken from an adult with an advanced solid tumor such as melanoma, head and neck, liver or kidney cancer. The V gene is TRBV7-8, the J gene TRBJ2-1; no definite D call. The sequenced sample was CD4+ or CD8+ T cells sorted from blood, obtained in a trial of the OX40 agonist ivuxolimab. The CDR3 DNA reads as TGTGCCAGCAGCCCCGTGGAGAATGAGCAGTTCTTC. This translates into CASSPVENEQFF.